The 20 T cell receptor beta chains below come from one sample, sequenced in a study of blood T cell repertoires in COVID-19. Produced via immunoSEQ multiplex PCR; TCRdb's table is partial and in-frame only. The top ten hold over 10% of the sample, which has about 200,000 clones, approximately 80% seen once. The sample comprised peripheral blood. The receptors derive from a human donor in a cohort sampled during active COVID-19.

In its sample, this clone was seen once. This rearrangement joins TRBV7-2 to TRBJ1-2; D not certain. Germline values: CDR1 SGHTA, CDR2 FQGNSA. The CDR3 loop spans 15 amino acids. V dropped 4 bases and J dropped 4 bases, with 16 bases sitting between them. DNA of the CDR3: TGTGCCAGCAGCTCACAGAGCTCTCCCAGCTATGGCTACACCTTC. This codes for CASSSQSSPSYGYTF.

The chain employs TRBV9 and TRBJ1-1; 10 bases are a match to TRBD1. The V segment lost 2 bases and the J segment 5 bases; nucleotides outside the gene matches: 9. Germline V gives CDR1 SGDLS, CDR2 YYNGEE. CDR3 length: 16 residues. In DNA form, the CDR3 reads TGTGCCAGCAGCGTCGTGTCCGGACAGGGGGTTACTGAAGCTTTCTTT. This sequence encodes CASSVVSGQGVTEAFF. The full variable domain, completed using reference TRBV9 and TRBJ1-1, is DSGVTQTPKHLITATGQRVTLRCSPRSGDLSVYWYQQSLDQGLQFLIQYYNGEERAKGNILERFSAQQFPDLHSELNLSSLELGDSALYFCASSVVSGQGVTEAFFGQGTRLTVV.

This clone has a count of ten or more. V and J are TRBV11-2 and TRBJ2-2, with D perhaps matching TRBD1 (6 bases). Germline CDR1 and CDR2: SGHAT and FQNNGV. The CDR3 loop spans 16 amino acids. The germline V and J ends were trimmed by 4 bases and 6 bases, with 18 bases remaining between them. The CDR3 loop reads CASSSTAGPGAGELFF. In DNA, the CDR3 is TGTGCCAGCAGCTCGACCGCCGGGCCAGGGGCCGGGGAGCTGTTTTTT.

The V and J genes are TRBV28 and TRBJ1-2, with TRBD1 identical over 10 bases. The ends lost 4 bases at V and 8 bases at J; junction bases unmatched: 7. The CDR3 consists of 14 residues. Germline V CDR1 and CDR2: MDHEN, SYDVKM. The CDR3 sequence: CASSYRQGARGYTF. The CDR3 nucleotides are TGTGCCAGCAGTTATAGACAGGGGGCGCGAGGCTACACCTTC.

The gene calls are TRBV5-5 and TRBJ2-3; possibly TRBD1 for D (6 bases). Between the trimmed V and J ends, which lost 4 bases and 6 bases, there was a span of 12 bases. Germline CDR1 SGHKS, CDR2 YYEKEE (reference sequence). The CDR3 extends over 13 amino acids. CDR3: CASSPLGADTQYF. Here the CDR3 DNA reads TGTGCCAGCAGCCCCTTGGGGGCCGATACGCAGTATTTT.

This chain connects TRBV27 to TRBJ1-1; 8 nucleotides agree with TRBD1. V lost 6 bases and J lost 0; bases outside the gene matches: 12. Germline CDR1 is MNHEY and CDR2 is SMNVEV (reference sequence). CDR3 length: 17 residues. CDR3 bases: TGTGCCAGCAGCTCAACCGGGACAGGAGTCATGAACACTGAAGCTTTCTTT. It encodes CASSSTGTGVMNTEAFF.

This clone was counted a few times. CDR3 in amino acids: CAWSVGSLVETQYF. In nucleotides, the CDR3 is TGTGCCTGGAGTGTAGGTAGCCTTGTGGAGACCCAGTACTTC. The V call is TRBV30, the J call TRBJ2-5, with no clear D. CDR3 size: 14 residues. Per the germline V gene, CDR1 is GTSNPN and CDR2 is SVGIG (reference sequence). Trimming shortened V by 0 bases and J by 5 bases, and 13 bases separated the two germline ends.

The chain uses TRBV2 and TRBJ1-5, with a weak D call TRBD1 (5 bases). CDR3 length equals 14 residues. Trimming pared 5 bases from V and 6 bases from J, leaving 14 bases between. Germline assignment: CDR1 SNHLY and CDR2 FYNNEI. For the CDR3, the DNA is TGTGCCAGCAGTCAAGGGGACGGGGGTCAGCCCCAGCATTTT. Translated: CASSQGDGGQPQHF.

This clone has only one observation. V gene TRBV5-1 combines with J gene TRBJ2-2; TRBD2 matches at 9 bases. The CDR3 spans 17 residues. Per the germline V gene, CDR1 is SGHRS and CDR2 is YFSETQ. V lost 5 bases, J lost 0 bases, and 8 bases stayed unmatched. As DNA, the CDR3 is TGCGCCAGCAGGAGTCCTAGCGGGACCTCGAACACCGGGGAGCTGTTTTTT. It translates to CASRSPSGTSNTGELFF.

The chain combines TRBV5-4 with TRBJ1-2, with D unclear. Germline loops: CDR1 SGHNT, CDR2 YYREEE (reference sequence). The CDR3 is 12 amino acids. The V gene lost 7 bases and the J gene lost 0 bases, with 7 bases spanning the gap. CDR3 sequence (DNA): TGTGCCAGCGGAGCTACTAACTATGGCTACACCTTC. Translating it yields CASGATNYGYTF.

V gene TRBV5-5 combines with J gene TRBJ2-7; 14 bases are shared with TRBD2. The V gene's germline CDR1 is SGHKS and CDR2 YYEKEE (reference sequence). V gave up 5 bases and J gave up 7 bases; unmatched junction bases: 8. This CDR3 has 15 residues. The CDR3 region is CASSPGLAGVGEQYF. The CDR3 nucleotides read TGTGCCAGCAGTCCGGGACTAGCGGGAGTTGGGGAGCAGTACTTC.

Comments on this clone: Other DNA sequences in this specimen translate into the identical CDR3. The chain has TRBV10-3 and TRBJ2-7, with a tentative D call TRBD2 (6 bases). The CDR3 consists of 13 residues. Per germline, CDR1 ENHRY and CDR2 SYGVKD. V lost 4 bases and J 3 bases, leaving 10 bases between the germline ends. The CDR3 region is CAISGAGGYEQYF. CDR3 DNA: TGTGCCATCAGTGGAGCGGGCGGCTACGAGCAGTACTTC.

The V gene is TRBV5-1, the J gene TRBJ2-4; 9 nucleotides line up with TRBD1. The trim removed 2 bases at V and 0 bases at J, leaving 9 bases unmatched. In germline, CDR1 is SGHRS, CDR2 YFSETQ. The CDR3 sequence is 18 residues long. This CDR3 is CASSFDPGTGLAKNIQYF. The CDR3 DNA follows: TGCGCCAGCAGCTTTGACCCCGGGACAGGGTTAGCCAAAAACATTCAGTACTTC.

As DNA, the CDR3 is TGTGCCAGCAGCTTAGCGGGGGAGCTGTTTTTT. Residues: CASSLAGELFF. The chain employs TRBV11-2 and TRBJ2-2; D is uncertain. V was pared by 1 base and J by 8 bases, with 2 bases between. Germline CDR1 and CDR2: SGHAT and FQNNGV. The CDR3 loop spans 11 amino acids.

The genes are TRBV6-5 and TRBJ2-3, with 7 nucleotides matching TRBD2. Germline V lookup: CDR1 MNHEY, CDR2 SVGAGI. After removal of 6 bases from V and 9 bases from J, the junction contained 6 bases not matched to a gene. The CDR3 has 12 residues. CDR3 amino acids: CASSTTSSTQYF. The CDR3 DNA follows: TGTGCCAGCAGCACGACTAGCTCCACGCAGTATTTT.

This clone was seen a single time. The rearrangement links TRBV27 to TRBJ1-1, with 10 positions matching TRBD1. CDR1 and CDR2 from the germline V gene are MNHEY and SMNVEV (reference sequence). The CDR3 is made up of 15 amino acids. J gave up 3 bases and V 4 bases, and 5 bases lay outside the gene matches. The CDR3 DNA reads TGTGCCAGCAGTTGGACAGGGGGAGGGTACACTGAAGCTTTCTTT. It is translated as CASSWTGGGYTEAFF.

This chain links TRBV2 with TRBJ2-7, with 10 bases that match TRBD2. Germline CDR1 SNHLY, CDR2 FYNNEI. The CDR3 extends over 15 amino acids. V trimming: 10 bases; J trimming: 3 bases; junction bases outside the gene matches: 12. The DNA of the CDR3 is TGTGCCACTAAGGGTTTAGCGGGAGGAGGCTACGAGCAGTACTTC. Translating gives CATKGLAGGGYEQYF.

V and J are TRBV14 and TRBJ2-5; 12 bases are shared with TRBD2. Germline V gene lookup returns CDR1 SGHDN and CDR2 FVKESK. This CDR3 comprises 18 residues. Unmatched junction bases numbered 13, after V lost 3 bases and J lost 5 bases. The DNA for the CDR3 is TGTGCCAGCAGCCAGCTCCGTTCTAGCGGGAGGGTCGGGGAGACCCAGTACTTC. The encoded protein is CASSQLRSSGRVGETQYF.

This rearrangement joins TRBV27 to TRBJ2-1; D not resolved. Germline-derived CDR1 and CDR2 are MNHEY and SMNVEV (reference sequence). The CDR3 sequence is 16 residues long. Trimming removed 7 bases from V and 0 bases from J, with 16 bases in between. For the CDR3, the DNA is TGTGCCAGCACCCTCTCCGTTTCGAGCTCCTACAATGAGCAGTTCTTC. This codes for CASTLSVSSSYNEQFF.

This clone was seen a handful of times. V and J are TRBV2 and TRBJ1-2; TRBD1 agrees at 9 bases. Looked up from germline, CDR1 is SNHLY and CDR2 is FYNNEI. The CDR3 runs to 14 residues. Trimming cost V 6 bases and J 4 bases; bases outside gene matches: 6. The CDR3 DNA sequence: TGTGCCAGCAGGATGGGACAGGGTGGCTATGGCTACACCTTC. Translating it yields CASRMGQGGYGYTF.